This TCR beta chain derives from a study of cytomegalovirus exposure and HLA in healthy donors. CDR3 length: 13 residues. Germline V CDR1 and CDR2: MNHNY, SVGAGI (reference sequence). V was cut by 5 bases and J by 4 bases, with 11 bases left in between. 13 Jbeta primers and 60 Vbeta primers were used for the PCR. Sequencing used immunoSEQ multiplex PCR; TCRdb keeps in-frame clones, though not all of them. The sample lists 150,000 to 250,000 clones, around 79% seen once, with more than 1.5% in the top ten. Sequencing was performed on PBMCs. The TCR sequence derives from a girl under 18 in good health and CMV-seropositive. The chain combines TRBV6-6 with TRBJ1-1; D call uncertain. CDR3 loop: CASSRGGGTEAFF. For the CDR3, the DNA is TGTGCCAGCAGTCGCGGCGGCGGCACTGAAGCTTTCTTT.